Listed below are T cell receptor beta chains from one sample, sequenced in a study of post-analysis software for immune sequencing data. TCRdb recomputed calls from the PCR reads with MiXCR, one row per CDR3 protein. The sample records 600,000 to 750,000 distinct CDR3 sequences, around 60% being singletons. Material for sequencing was blood. The receptors stem from a girl aged 2 to 9 with multiple sclerosis. CDR3s include the opening cysteine and the closing phenylalanine or tryptophan. Fields, in order: CDR3 DNA, CDR3 protein, V gene, J gene, D gene, CDR3 length, clone size. A D gene is named only where the DNA matches it firmly. Part of the rows lack a size; the others show once, few, many or a class for expanded clones.

CDR3nt: TGTGCCAGCAGCCGAAGACAGGGGACGGAGACCCAGTACTTC; CDR3aa: CASSRRQGTETQYF; v_gene: TRBV12-3/TRBV12-4; j_gene: TRBJ2-5; d_gene: TRBD1; len: 14; abundance: NA
CDR3nt: TGTGCCAGCAGCTTTTCGGGCGGGATAGGCACAGATACGCAGTATTTT; CDR3aa: CASSFSGGIGTDTQYF; v_gene: TRBV7-6; j_gene: TRBJ2-3; d_gene: NA; len: 16; abundance: NA
CDR3nt: TGCGCCAGCAGCCAAGCAGCGGGGGGGCAGGTAGATGAGCAGTTCTTC; CDR3aa: CASSQAAGGQVDEQFF; v_gene: TRBV4-3; j_gene: TRBJ2-1; d_gene: TRBD2; len: 16; abundance: NA
CDR3nt: TGTGCCAGCAGCTTGCTACAGGGGGGGAACACTGAAGCTTTCTTT; CDR3aa: CASSLLQGGNTEAFF; v_gene: TRBV11-2; j_gene: TRBJ1-1; d_gene: TRBD1; len: 15; abundance: NA
CDR3nt: TGCAGCGTTGACGGGGACAGGGGCGGTGAGCAGTTCTTC; CDR3aa: CSVDGDRGGEQFF; v_gene: TRBV29-1; j_gene: TRBJ2-1; d_gene: TRBD1; len: 13; abundance: NA
CDR3nt: TGTGCCAGCAGTCGCGCACAGCGGGGCCAAGAGACCCAGTACTTC; CDR3aa: CASSRAQRGQETQYF; v_gene: TRBV6-2/TRBV6-3; j_gene: TRBJ2-5; d_gene: TRBD2; len: 15; abundance: NA
CDR3nt: TGTGTCACCAGTCGTAGATTAGTAGATACGCAGTATTTT; CDR3aa: CVTSRRLVDTQYF; v_gene: TRBV24-1; j_gene: TRBJ2-3; d_gene: NA; len: 13; abundance: NA
CDR3nt: TGCAGCGTTGTACCCCGGGTGATAGCGGGGAGCTCCTACAATGAGCAGTTCTTC; CDR3aa: CSVVPRVIAGSSYNEQFF; v_gene: TRBV29-1; j_gene: TRBJ2-1; d_gene: TRBD2; len: 18; abundance: few
CDR3nt: TGTGCCAGCAGTTTACTAAGGTCCGGGGAGCTGTTTTTT; CDR3aa: CASSLLRSGELFF; v_gene: TRBV12-3/TRBV12-4; j_gene: TRBJ2-2; d_gene: NA; len: 13; abundance: NA
CDR3nt: TGCGCCAGCAGCTTGTCTCCCGCGGGGGTACCCTACGAGCAGTACTTC; CDR3aa: CASSLSPAGVPYEQYF; v_gene: TRBV5-1; j_gene: TRBJ2-7; d_gene: TRBD2; len: 16; abundance: NA
CDR3nt: TGTGCCAGCAGCCAAGATCGGGCGGAGTGGGGGGATACGCAGTATTTT; CDR3aa: CASSQDRAEWGDTQYF; v_gene: TRBV4-2; j_gene: TRBJ2-3; d_gene: NA; len: 16; abundance: NA
CDR3nt: TGTGCCAGCAGCTTAGAGGGGAGTCTCTATGGCTACACCTTC; CDR3aa: CASSLEGSLYGYTF; v_gene: TRBV7-3; j_gene: TRBJ1-2; d_gene: NA; len: 14; abundance: NA
CDR3nt: TGCAGCGTTGATCAGGGGAGGGCAGATACGCAGTATTTT; CDR3aa: CSVDQGRADTQYF; v_gene: TRBV29-1; j_gene: TRBJ2-3; d_gene: NA; len: 13; abundance: few
CDR3nt: TGTGCCAGCAGCTTCGTCGACATCCCCCCGTACTTC; CDR3aa: CASSFVDIPPYF; v_gene: TRBV7-2; j_gene: TRBJ2-5; d_gene: NA; len: 12; abundance: NA
CDR3nt: TGTGCCACCAGTCCGCCGGGGGGTGACAATGAGCAGTTCTTC; CDR3aa: CATSPPGGDNEQFF; v_gene: TRBV24-1; j_gene: TRBJ2-1; d_gene: TRBD2; len: 14; abundance: NA
CDR3nt: TGTGCCAGCCGGCTAGAGCATGCAACTGAAGCTTTCTTT; CDR3aa: CASRLEHATEAFF; v_gene: TRBV6-5; j_gene: TRBJ1-1; d_gene: NA; len: 13; abundance: NA
CDR3nt: TGTGCCAGCAGCCATGACCTAGCGGGGGACTACAATGAGCAGTTCTTC; CDR3aa: CASSHDLAGDYNEQFF; v_gene: TRBV4-2; j_gene: TRBJ2-1; d_gene: TRBD2; len: 16; abundance: NA
CDR3nt: TGCGCCAGCTCGAGACCTCCAGCCTACGAGCAGTACTTC; CDR3aa: CASSRPPAYEQYF; v_gene: TRBV10-2; j_gene: TRBJ2-7; d_gene: NA; len: 13; abundance: NA
CDR3nt: TGCAGCGCGGGAGGACAGAACACCGGGGAGCTGTTTTTT; CDR3aa: CSAGGQNTGELFF; v_gene: TRBV29-1; j_gene: TRBJ2-2; d_gene: TRBD2; len: 13; abundance: NA
CDR3nt: TGTGCCAGCAAGGGCGGGAGCTCCTACGAGCAGTACTTC; CDR3aa: CASKGGSSYEQYF; v_gene: TRBV12-3/TRBV12-4; j_gene: TRBJ2-7; d_gene: TRBD2; len: 13; abundance: few
CDR3nt: TGCAGCGCCCGGGACACTATAACCTATGGCTACACCTTC; CDR3aa: CSARDTITYGYTF; v_gene: TRBV29-1; j_gene: TRBJ1-2; d_gene: NA; len: 13; abundance: few
CDR3nt: TGCAGCGTTGAAAGGGGAGGGGGGGAAGCTTTCTTT; CDR3aa: CSVERGGGEAFF; v_gene: TRBV29-1; j_gene: TRBJ1-1; d_gene: NA; len: 12; abundance: NA
CDR3nt: TGTGCCAGCAGTGAGCAGGGGGCGGGCAATGAGCAGTTCTTC; CDR3aa: CASSEQGAGNEQFF; v_gene: TRBV2; j_gene: TRBJ2-1; d_gene: TRBD1; len: 14; abundance: NA
CDR3nt: TGTGCCAGCAGGGGCCGGGACAAACTACCAGATACGCAGTATTTT; CDR3aa: CASRGRDKLPDTQYF; v_gene: TRBV6-6; j_gene: TRBJ2-3; d_gene: NA; len: 15; abundance: NA
CDR3nt: TGCAGTGCTAGAGTCGGAGAGGGGCAGTACTTC; CDR3aa: CSARVGEGQYF; v_gene: TRBV20-1; j_gene: TRBJ2-7; d_gene: NA; len: 11; abundance: NA
CDR3nt: TGTGCCAGCAGCTTGGCCCTGGGGGGTAAGCCAGATACGCAGTATTTT; CDR3aa: CASSLALGGKPDTQYF; v_gene: TRBV5-5; j_gene: TRBJ2-3; d_gene: NA; len: 16; abundance: few
CDR3nt: TGCAGTGCTCAGGACAGGGGGCACGACAATGAGCAGTTCTTC; CDR3aa: CSAQDRGHDNEQFF; v_gene: TRBV20-1; j_gene: TRBJ2-1; d_gene: TRBD1; len: 14; abundance: NA
CDR3nt: TGCAGTGCTAGTTCTAGCGGCCTCTACAATGAGCAGTTCTTC; CDR3aa: CSASSSGLYNEQFF; v_gene: TRBV20-1; j_gene: TRBJ2-1; d_gene: TRBD2; len: 14; abundance: NA
CDR3nt: TGTGCCAGCAGCCTTAATCGACAGGGATTCAATGAGCAGTTCTTC; CDR3aa: CASSLNRQGFNEQFF; v_gene: TRBV6-1; j_gene: TRBJ2-1; d_gene: TRBD1; len: 15; abundance: NA
CDR3nt: TGTGCCATCAGACCCGGGACAGCGAACACTGAAGCTTTCTTT; CDR3aa: CAIRPGTANTEAFF; v_gene: TRBV10-3; j_gene: TRBJ1-1; d_gene: TRBD1; len: 14; abundance: NA
CDR3nt: TGTGCCAGCAGTTTATCCTCTAGCGGGAGTTCCTACGAGCAGTACTTC; CDR3aa: CASSLSSSGSSYEQYF; v_gene: TRBV12-3/TRBV12-4; j_gene: TRBJ2-7; d_gene: TRBD2; len: 16; abundance: few
CDR3nt: TGCGCCAGCAGCCAAGCAGGGGAGGGGGACTATGGCTACACCTTC; CDR3aa: CASSQAGEGDYGYTF; v_gene: TRBV4-3; j_gene: TRBJ1-2; d_gene: NA; len: 15; abundance: NA
CDR3nt: TGTGCCAGCAGCCAATCCGGGACTAGCAAAAACATTCAGTACTTC; CDR3aa: CASSQSGTSKNIQYF; v_gene: TRBV7-2; j_gene: TRBJ2-4; d_gene: TRBD2; len: 15; abundance: once
CDR3nt: TGTGCCATCAGTGAGCAACCGAGTATGAACACTGAAGCTTTCTTT; CDR3aa: CAISEQPSMNTEAFF; v_gene: TRBV10-3; j_gene: TRBJ1-1; d_gene: NA; len: 15; abundance: NA
CDR3nt: TGTGCCAGCAGCCTACGATTGGACACTGGGGGTGAGCAGTTCTTC; CDR3aa: CASSLRLDTGGEQFF; v_gene: TRBV5-4; j_gene: TRBJ2-1; d_gene: NA; len: 15; abundance: few
CDR3nt: TGTGCCAGCAGCGCCACAGGGGCGGGGTACACAGATACGCAGTATTTT; CDR3aa: CASSATGAGYTDTQYF; v_gene: TRBV9; j_gene: TRBJ2-3; d_gene: NA; len: 16; abundance: NA
CDR3nt: TGTGCCATCAGTGAAGGCCCAGCGGGGAGATCAGATACGCAGTATTTT; CDR3aa: CAISEGPAGRSDTQYF; v_gene: TRBV10-3; j_gene: TRBJ2-3; d_gene: TRBD2; len: 16; abundance: NA
CDR3nt: TGCGCCAGCAGCTTGACCGTGGGGGGTATTGGGACTGAAGCTTTCTTT; CDR3aa: CASSLTVGGIGTEAFF; v_gene: TRBV5-1; j_gene: TRBJ1-1; d_gene: NA; len: 16; abundance: NA
CDR3nt: TGTGCCAGCAGCTCCTTCGAAGCTAACTATGGCTACACCTTC; CDR3aa: CASSSFEANYGYTF; v_gene: TRBV5-6; j_gene: TRBJ1-2; d_gene: NA; len: 14; abundance: few
CDR3nt: TGTGCCAGCAGTTCGACTTCTCTCGGCACAGATACGCAGTATTTT; CDR3aa: CASSSTSLGTDTQYF; v_gene: TRBV12-3/TRBV12-4; j_gene: TRBJ2-3; d_gene: NA; len: 15; abundance: NA
CDR3nt: TGTGCCAGTTCTCCTTATGGGACTAGCGAAGAGACCCAGTACTTC; CDR3aa: CASSPYGTSEETQYF; v_gene: TRBV6-6; j_gene: TRBJ2-5; d_gene: TRBD2; len: 15; abundance: NA
CDR3nt: TGTGCCAGCAGCTTAGAGGACTTTATTAACTATGGCTACACCTTC; CDR3aa: CASSLEDFINYGYTF; v_gene: TRBV5-5; j_gene: TRBJ1-2; d_gene: NA; len: 15; abundance: NA
CDR3nt: TGTGCCATCAGTGAGTCGGCAGGGGGGAACACTGAAGCTTTCTTT; CDR3aa: CAISESAGGNTEAFF; v_gene: TRBV10-3; j_gene: TRBJ1-1; d_gene: TRBD1; len: 15; abundance: once
CDR3nt: TGTGCCAGCAGCTTGTCTAGCGGGAGCTGGGAGACCCAGTACTTC; CDR3aa: CASSLSSGSWETQYF; v_gene: TRBV5-6; j_gene: TRBJ2-5; d_gene: TRBD2; len: 15; abundance: few
CDR3nt: TGTGCCAGCAGCTTAGGAGGACAGGGGGCTTTCGACTATGGCTACACCTTC; CDR3aa: CASSLGGQGAFDYGYTF; v_gene: TRBV7-2; j_gene: TRBJ1-2; d_gene: TRBD1; len: 17; abundance: NA
CDR3nt: TGTGCCAGCAGCCCGGGACAGGGGGCCAAAAACATTCAGTACTTC; CDR3aa: CASSPGQGAKNIQYF; v_gene: TRBV7-9; j_gene: TRBJ2-4; d_gene: TRBD1; len: 15; abundance: few
CDR3nt: TGTGCCAGCAGCTTAGATCGAGGACAGCTCTATGGCTACACCTTC; CDR3aa: CASSLDRGQLYGYTF; v_gene: TRBV11-2; j_gene: TRBJ1-2; d_gene: NA; len: 15; abundance: few
CDR3nt: TGTGCCAGCAGCCCCGGGACTAGCGGGGGGCCCTGGGAGACCCAGTACTTC; CDR3aa: CASSPGTSGGPWETQYF; v_gene: TRBV7-8; j_gene: TRBJ2-5; d_gene: TRBD2; len: 17; abundance: NA
CDR3nt: TGCAGTGCCCACATGCTAGCGCTTGGCTCCTACAATGAGCAGTTCTTC; CDR3aa: CSAHMLALGSYNEQFF; v_gene: TRBV20-1; j_gene: TRBJ2-1; d_gene: NA; len: 16; abundance: few
CDR3nt: TGTGCCAGCAGTTCCGGCCACAATGAGCAGTTCTTC; CDR3aa: CASSSGHNEQFF; v_gene: TRBV28; j_gene: TRBJ2-1; d_gene: NA; len: 12; abundance: NA
CDR3nt: TGCGCCAGCAGCCCCGAGGGGGCGGGAGTAGAGACCCAGTACTTC; CDR3aa: CASSPEGAGVETQYF; v_gene: TRBV5-1; j_gene: TRBJ2-5; d_gene: NA; len: 15; abundance: NA
CDR3nt: TGTGCCAGCAGCTTAGCTTGGCAGGCACCTCCCTACGAGCAGTACTTC; CDR3aa: CASSLAWQAPPYEQYF; v_gene: TRBV7-6; j_gene: TRBJ2-7; d_gene: NA; len: 16; abundance: few
CDR3nt: TGTGCCAGCAGTTCGGACAGGGGGCCTCAGCCCCAGCATTTT; CDR3aa: CASSSDRGPQPQHF; v_gene: TRBV6-5; j_gene: TRBJ1-5; d_gene: TRBD1; len: 14; abundance: NA
CDR3nt: TGTGCCAGCAGCAATCAGGGACAGACAAGTCGAGAGACCCAGTACTTC; CDR3aa: CASSNQGQTSRETQYF; v_gene: TRBV11-2; j_gene: TRBJ2-5; d_gene: TRBD1; len: 16; abundance: NA
CDR3nt: TGTGCCAGCGTTCCGGGACGACGAAACAATCAGCCCCAGCATTTT; CDR3aa: CASVPGRRNNQPQHF; v_gene: TRBV6-6; j_gene: TRBJ1-5; d_gene: NA; len: 15; abundance: NA
CDR3nt: TGTGCCAGCAGCCCCCCCCGGCAGGGGGCCAATGAGCAGTTCTTC; CDR3aa: CASSPPRQGANEQFF; v_gene: TRBV7-2; j_gene: TRBJ2-1; d_gene: TRBD1; len: 15; abundance: NA
CDR3nt: TGTGCCAGCAGCCCCGGACAGGGGGCCACAGATACGCAGTATTTT; CDR3aa: CASSPGQGATDTQYF; v_gene: TRBV2; j_gene: TRBJ2-3; d_gene: TRBD1; len: 15; abundance: few